This TCR beta chain comes out of a study of CD8 T cells in ankylosing spondylitis. The CDR3 sequence is 14 residues long. Germline values: CDR1 MGHRA, CDR2 YSYEKL. Between the trimmed V and J ends, which lost 0 bases and 9 bases, there was a span of 12 bases. One entry per CDR3 protein, called by TCRdb with MiXCR from the 5' RACE reads. The table includes roughly 230,000 distinct CDR3 sequences, 15% to 20% detected once. This TCR was recovered from a male donor with ankylosing spondylitis or in good health (not recorded which). Source material: blood, either unsorted or a sorted T cell fraction (not recorded which). This chain uses TRBV4-1 with TRBJ1-5; TRBD1 might be the D (5 bases). Here the CDR3 reads CASSQEGGVSPQHF. The DNA for the CDR3 is TGCGCCAGCAGCCAAGAGGGGGGGGTTTCGCCCCAGCATTTT.